This TCR beta chain was profiled in a study of radiotherapy plus CTLA-4 blockade in lung cancer. About the study: Disease control reached 31%, with objective responses in less than 20%.

Only in-frame clones appear in the TCRdb table, and some are missing; sequencing was by immunoSEQ multiplex PCR. The sample consists of about 45,000 clones, 73% of them appearing once. This clonotype was obtained from a human donor with non-small cell lung cancer who had a complete response to radiotherapy plus ipilimumab. This specimen was peripheral blood, taken from a patient treated with radiotherapy plus ipilimumab.

In nucleotides, the CDR3 is TGTGCCAGCCCCCTTCGTGCTAGCGGTGAAGAGACCCAGTACTTC. Translated, it gives CASPLRASGEETQYF. The rearrangement joins TRBV2 to TRBJ2-5; 7 nucleotides align to TRBD2. Trimming cost V 8 bases and J 3 bases; bases outside gene matches: 12. This CDR3 spans 15 amino acids. Germline V lookup: CDR1 SNHLY, CDR2 FYNNEI.